This T cell receptor (beta chain) comes out of a study of T cells in Graves' hyperthyroidism and ophthalmopathy. Study-wide results and caveats: Ophthalmopathy was predicted by the model a median of about 6.7 months ahead of onset.

This CDR3 region has 16 residues. The J segment lost 4 bases and the V segment lost 3 bases, leaving 8 bases of the junction unmatched. CDR1 is SGHRS, CDR2 YFSETQ, per germline. The investigators amplified TCR beta CDR3 regions from RNA transcripts. When the TCR CDR3 underwent first-round RT-PCR, the HTBI primer set was used. TCRdb reanalysed the multiplex PCR reads using MiXCR and keeps one entry per CDR3 protein. This table has hundreds of thousands of distinct CDR3 sequences, roughly 15% appearing once. As to this clonotype: Its antigen remains unidentified.

J is TRBJ2-1 and V is TRBV5-1; TRBD2 agrees at 9 bases. This receptor was identified in a woman in her twenties or thirties with Graves' hyperthyroidism. The specimen sequenced was blood. CDR3 DNA sequence: TGCGCCAGCAGCTCGCGCGGGACTAGCAGGTACAATGAGCAGTTCTTC. It specifies CASSSRGTSRYNEQFF.